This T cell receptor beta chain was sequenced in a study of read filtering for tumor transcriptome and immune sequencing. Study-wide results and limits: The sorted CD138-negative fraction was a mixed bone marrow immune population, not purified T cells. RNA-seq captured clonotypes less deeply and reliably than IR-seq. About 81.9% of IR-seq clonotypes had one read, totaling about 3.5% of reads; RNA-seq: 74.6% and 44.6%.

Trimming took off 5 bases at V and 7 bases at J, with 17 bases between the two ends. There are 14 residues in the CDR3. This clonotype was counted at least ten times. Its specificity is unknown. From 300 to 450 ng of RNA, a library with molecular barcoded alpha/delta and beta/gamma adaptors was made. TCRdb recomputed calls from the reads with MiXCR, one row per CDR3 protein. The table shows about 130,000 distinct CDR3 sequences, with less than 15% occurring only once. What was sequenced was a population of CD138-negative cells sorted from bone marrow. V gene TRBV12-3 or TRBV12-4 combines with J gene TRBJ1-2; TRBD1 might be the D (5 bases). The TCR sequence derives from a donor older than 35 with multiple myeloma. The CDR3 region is CASSPSGTSRGYTF. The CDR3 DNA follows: TGTGCCAGCAGTCCCTCCGGGACTTCTCGTGGCTACACCTTC.